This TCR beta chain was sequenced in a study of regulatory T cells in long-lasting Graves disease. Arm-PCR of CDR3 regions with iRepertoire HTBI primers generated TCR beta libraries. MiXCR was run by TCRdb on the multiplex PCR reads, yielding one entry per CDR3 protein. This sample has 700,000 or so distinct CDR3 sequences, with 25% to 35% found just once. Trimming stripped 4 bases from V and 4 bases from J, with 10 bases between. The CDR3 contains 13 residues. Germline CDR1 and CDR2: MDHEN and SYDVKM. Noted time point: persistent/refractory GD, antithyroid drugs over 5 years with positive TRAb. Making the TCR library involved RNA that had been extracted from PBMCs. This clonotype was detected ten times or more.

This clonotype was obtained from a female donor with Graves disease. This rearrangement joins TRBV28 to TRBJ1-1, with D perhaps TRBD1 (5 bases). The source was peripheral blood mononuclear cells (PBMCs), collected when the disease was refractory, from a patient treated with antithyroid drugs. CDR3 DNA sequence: TGTGCCAGCAGTTCCAGGGCGGCCACTGAAGCTTTCTTT. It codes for CASSSRAATEAFF.